This note documents a single T cell receptor beta chain sequence. Its specificity is unknown. With 60 Vbeta and 13 Jbeta primers, the PCR was carried out. Sequencing used immunoSEQ multiplex PCR; TCRdb keeps in-frame clones, though not all of them. The sample shows around 150,000 clones, around 65% of them seen only once. The sample comes from a study of cytomegalovirus exposure and HLA in healthy donors. General observations from the study: Several of the most significant clusters were apparently associated with common viral pathogens in a later analysis. In a later analysis, at a false discovery rate of 0.05, fewer than 20,000 TCR beta sequences were associated with HLA alleles. According to the study, 150 to 200 TCR beta chains were cytomegalovirus-associated. It was confirmed in vitro that a few of the CMV-associated chains were specific for CMV antigens.

Per germline, CDR1 SGHVS and CDR2 FQNEAQ. The V and J ends lost 2 bases and 2 bases, in that order; junction bases with no gene match: 4. This CDR3 is built from 15 residues. This clonotype was obtained from a woman aged 55-70 years in good health and CMV-seronegative. The sample taken for sequencing was PBMCs. The J gene is TRBJ2-7, the V gene TRBV7-8, with TRBD1 identical over 9 bases. As DNA, the CDR3 is TGTGCCAGCAGCTTAACGGACAGGGGACCCTACGAGCAGTACTTC. Translating it yields CASSLTDRGPYEQYF. Together with reference TRBV7-8 and TRBJ2-7, the CDR3 gives the full variable domain: GAGVSQSPRYKVAKRGQDVALRCDPISGHVSLFWYQQALGQGPEFLTYFQNEAQLDKSGLPSDRFFAERPEGSVSTLKIQRTQQEDSAVYLCASSLTDRGPYEQYFGPGTRLTVT.